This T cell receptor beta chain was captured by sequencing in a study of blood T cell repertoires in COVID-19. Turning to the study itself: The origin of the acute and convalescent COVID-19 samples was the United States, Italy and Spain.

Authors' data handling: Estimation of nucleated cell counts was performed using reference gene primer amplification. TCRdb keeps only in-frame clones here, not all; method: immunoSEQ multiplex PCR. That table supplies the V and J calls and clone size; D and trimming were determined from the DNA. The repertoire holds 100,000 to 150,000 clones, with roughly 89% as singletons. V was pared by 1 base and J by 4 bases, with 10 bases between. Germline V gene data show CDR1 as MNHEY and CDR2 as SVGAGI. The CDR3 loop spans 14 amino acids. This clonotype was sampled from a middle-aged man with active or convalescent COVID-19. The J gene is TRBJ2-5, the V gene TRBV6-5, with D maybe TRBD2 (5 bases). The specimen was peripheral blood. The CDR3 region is CASSYFSGGETQYF. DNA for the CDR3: TGTGCCAGCAGTTACTTCAGTGGAGGAGAGACCCAGTACTTC.